This is a list of T cell receptor beta chains from one sample in a study of cytomegalovirus exposure and HLA in healthy donors. Assay: immunoSEQ multiplex PCR; the TCRdb copy retains only in-frame clones and omits some. Here the sample spans approximately 70,000 clones, 72% being singletons. The sequenced sample was PBMCs. The receptors shown here come from a woman aged 40 to 50 in good health and CMV-seropositive. The CDR3 runs from the conserved cysteine through the conserved F or W.

J gene,V gene,CDR3 protein
TRBJ2-5,TRBV29-1,CSVQGGSQETQYF
TRBJ2-1,TRBV6-1,CASSKGQGVAYNEQFF
TRBJ2-6,TRBV5-6,CASRSGIPLGGANVLTF
TRBJ2-3,TRBV5-1,CASSSRPSAGGNTDTQYF
TRBJ2-1,TRBV6-1,CASSERGDSYNEQFF
TRBJ2-7,TRBV2,CASSPIMGQGPYEQYF
TRBJ2-7,TRBV5-1,CASSRTPGQFFFYEQYF
TRBJ2-2,TRBV9,CASSVASGGASAGELFF
TRBJ1-1,TRBV6-4,CASSDTLIGRKNTEAFF
TRBJ2-2,TRBV6-5,CASTWTGANTGELFF
TRBJ2-1,TRBV10-1,CASSDGSTSGEQQFF
TRBJ2-1,TRBV7-2,CASSLIGALEQFF
TRBJ2-6,TRBV2,CASGDRAAGANVLTF
TRBJ2-1,TRBV27,CASSPHSGGSSYNEQFF
TRBJ1-2,TRBV7-8,CASSLGSQGGYTF
TRBJ2-2,TRBV9,CASSVVGEVSSRTGELFF
TRBJ2-5,TRBV6-5,CASSYVGGASETQYF
TRBJ1-1,TRBV23-1,CASSQSPRQEGVTEAFF
TRBJ1-3,TRBV15,CATSRGGGEVYGNTIYF
TRBJ2-1,TRBV6-5,CASTGLAGGRDEQFF
TRBJ1-2,TRBV9,CASSPRQDAYGYTF
TRBJ1-6,TRBV10-3,CAISSTGTGVAPLHF
TRBJ1-2,TRBV14,CASSHAGTGVAGYTF
TRBJ1-1,TRBV5-4,CASSFGGAMGNTEAFF
TRBJ1-3,TRBV25-1,CASSDAGSGNTIYF
TRBJ2-5,TRBV11-2,CASTRRWGASGQETQYF
TRBJ1-1,TRBV5-1,CASSLGGGIMNTEAFF
TRBJ1-1,TRBV30,CAWSPSVQGAFF
TRBJ2-1,TRBV29-1,CSLSGGAPWDEQFF
TRBJ2-1,TRBV19,CASSTLERVFPFF
TRBJ2-7,TRBV5-1,CASSLEGGPREQYF
TRBJ2-7,TRBV2,CASNRLAGGPNYEQYF
TRBJ2-7,TRBV7-9,CASSLDWGGILYEQYF
TRBJ1-1,TRBV5-1,CASRSEPGDTEAFF
TRBJ2-7,TRBV29-1,CSVSRTGWSYEQYF
TRBJ2-7,TRBV6-5,CASSYSTGQGIDEQYF
TRBJ2-1,TRBV5-1,CASSLDPSGGVLVFF
TRBJ2-7,TRBV5-1,CASSLRLGAPYEQYF
TRBJ1-5,TRBV9,CASSPRGQLNQPQHF
TRBJ2-7,TRBV4-1,CASSHKIRDRVYEQYF
TRBJ2-2,TRBV11-3,CASSETSGGNGELFF
TRBJ2-3,TRBV5-4,CASTAGGTDTQYF
TRBJ1-1,TRBV6-5,CASSYYRANTEAFF
TRBJ1-5,TRBV30,CAWSVPLTGGNQPQHF
TRBJ1-5,TRBV6-5,CASSYLTGVQPQHF
TRBJ1-2,TRBV7-9,CSSSLARTRDGYTF
-,TRBV4-1,CASSALAGGYNEQYF
TRBJ1-6,TRBV7-9,CASSPPLAGSPLHF
TRBJ1-1,TRBV7-9,CASSLERGYTEAFF
TRBJ2-1,TRBV9,CASSVGQGYNEQFF
TRBJ2-5,TRBV25-1,CASSEIGGPGETQYF
TRBJ2-1,TRBV9,CASSVAPGAYNEQFF